This T cell receptor beta chain was documented in a study of blood T cell repertoires in COVID-19. Study-level background: The United States, Italy and Spain provided the acute and convalescent COVID-19 samples. Sources were T cells, B-cell-depleted T cells, or PBMCs; the material itself was cDNA or gDNA.

Authors' processing steps: Estimation of nucleated cell counts relied on the amplification of reference gene primers. Sequencing was performed with immunoSEQ multiplex PCR; in TCRdb, only in-frame clones are kept and a portion is missing. That table furnishes V, J and clone size, whereas the DNA furnished D and trimming. The data contain fewer than 250,000 clones, 84% of them singletons. Germline lookup yields CDR1 SNHLY and CDR2 FYNNEI. V was shortened by 3 bases and J by 1 base, with 19 bases between the two germline ends. The length of the CDR3 is 17 residues. This TCR came from a woman between 50 and 59 years old with active or convalescent COVID-19. The sequenced sample consisted of peripheral blood. The rearrangement uses TRBV2 and TRBJ2-7, with D possibly matching TRBD2 (5 bases). The CDR3 DNA reads as TGTGCCAGCAGTGATATGGACTTATTCGGGCAGTCCTACGAGCAGTACTTC. Translated: CASSDMDLFGQSYEQYF. Full variable domain (missing parts from reference TRBV2 and TRBJ2-7): EPEVTQTPSHQVTQMGQEVILRCVPISNHLYFYWYRQILGQKVEFLVSFYNNEISEKSEIFDDQFSVERPDGSNFTLKIRSTKLEDSAMYFCASSDMDLFGQSYEQYFGPGTRLTVT.